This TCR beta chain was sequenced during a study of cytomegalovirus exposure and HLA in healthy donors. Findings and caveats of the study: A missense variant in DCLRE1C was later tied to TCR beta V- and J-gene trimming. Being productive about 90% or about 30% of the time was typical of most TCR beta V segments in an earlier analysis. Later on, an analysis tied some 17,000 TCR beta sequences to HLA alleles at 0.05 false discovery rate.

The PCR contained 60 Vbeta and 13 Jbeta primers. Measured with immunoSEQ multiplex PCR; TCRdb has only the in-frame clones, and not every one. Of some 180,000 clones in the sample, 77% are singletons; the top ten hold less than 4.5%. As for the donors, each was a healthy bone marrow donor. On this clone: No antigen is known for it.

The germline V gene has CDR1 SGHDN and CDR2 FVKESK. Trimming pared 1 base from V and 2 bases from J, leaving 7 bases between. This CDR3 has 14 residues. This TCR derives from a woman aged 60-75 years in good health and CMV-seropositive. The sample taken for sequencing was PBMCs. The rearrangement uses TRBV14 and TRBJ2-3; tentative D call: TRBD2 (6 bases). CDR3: CASSQGDFTDTQYF. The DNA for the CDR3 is TGTGCCAGCAGCCAAGGGGACTTCACAGATACGCAGTATTTT.